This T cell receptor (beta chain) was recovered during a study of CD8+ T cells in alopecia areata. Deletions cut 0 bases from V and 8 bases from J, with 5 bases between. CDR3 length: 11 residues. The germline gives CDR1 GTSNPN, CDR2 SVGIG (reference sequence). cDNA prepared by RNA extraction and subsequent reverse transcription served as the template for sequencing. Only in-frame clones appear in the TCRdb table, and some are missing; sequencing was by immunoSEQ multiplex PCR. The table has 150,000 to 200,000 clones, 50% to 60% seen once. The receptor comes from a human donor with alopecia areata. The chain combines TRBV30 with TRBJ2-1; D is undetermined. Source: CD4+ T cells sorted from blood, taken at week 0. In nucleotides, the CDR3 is TGTGCCTGGAGTGTTATCTATGAGCAGTTCTTC. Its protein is CAWSVIYEQFF. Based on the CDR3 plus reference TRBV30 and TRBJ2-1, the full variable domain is SQTIHQWPATLVQPVGSPLSLECTVEGTSNPNLYWYRQAAGRGLQLLFYSVGIGQISSEVPQNLSASRPQDRQFILSSKKLLLSDSGFYLCAWSVIYEQFFGPGTRLTVL.